This entry lists 2 T cell receptor beta chains sequenced from one sample in a study of blood T cell repertoires in COVID-19. Profiling relied on immunoSEQ multiplex PCR, and the TCRdb table lists in-frame clones only, not all of them. The sample has about 330,000 clones; approximately 85% are singletons. Input material: peripheral blood. The receptors originated from a human donor in a cohort sampled during active COVID-19.

The sample holds one count of this clone. The V call is TRBV30, the J call TRBJ2-3; D is possibly TRBD2 (6 bases). Trimming pared 2 bases from V and 6 bases from J, leaving 21 bases between. CDR1 is GTSNPN, CDR2 SVGIG, per germline (reference sequence). The CDR3 length is 16 residues. The CDR3 loop is CAWSSEEGPRADTQYF. The CDR3 DNA is TGTGCCTGGAGTAGTGAGGAGGGCCCCAGGGCCGATACGCAGTATTTT.

Details on this clone: The germline gene is not matched at one end of the junction; a read error may be the cause. The chain has TRBV7-3 and TRBJ2-4, with D possibly being TRBD1 (6 bases). This CDR3 is built from 15 residues. Germline V CDR1 and CDR2: SGHTA, FQGTGA. CDR3 protein: CASSLTRTAQNIQYF. In DNA form, the CDR3 reads TGTGCCAGCAGCTTAACCAGGACAGCCCAAAACATTCAGTACTTC.